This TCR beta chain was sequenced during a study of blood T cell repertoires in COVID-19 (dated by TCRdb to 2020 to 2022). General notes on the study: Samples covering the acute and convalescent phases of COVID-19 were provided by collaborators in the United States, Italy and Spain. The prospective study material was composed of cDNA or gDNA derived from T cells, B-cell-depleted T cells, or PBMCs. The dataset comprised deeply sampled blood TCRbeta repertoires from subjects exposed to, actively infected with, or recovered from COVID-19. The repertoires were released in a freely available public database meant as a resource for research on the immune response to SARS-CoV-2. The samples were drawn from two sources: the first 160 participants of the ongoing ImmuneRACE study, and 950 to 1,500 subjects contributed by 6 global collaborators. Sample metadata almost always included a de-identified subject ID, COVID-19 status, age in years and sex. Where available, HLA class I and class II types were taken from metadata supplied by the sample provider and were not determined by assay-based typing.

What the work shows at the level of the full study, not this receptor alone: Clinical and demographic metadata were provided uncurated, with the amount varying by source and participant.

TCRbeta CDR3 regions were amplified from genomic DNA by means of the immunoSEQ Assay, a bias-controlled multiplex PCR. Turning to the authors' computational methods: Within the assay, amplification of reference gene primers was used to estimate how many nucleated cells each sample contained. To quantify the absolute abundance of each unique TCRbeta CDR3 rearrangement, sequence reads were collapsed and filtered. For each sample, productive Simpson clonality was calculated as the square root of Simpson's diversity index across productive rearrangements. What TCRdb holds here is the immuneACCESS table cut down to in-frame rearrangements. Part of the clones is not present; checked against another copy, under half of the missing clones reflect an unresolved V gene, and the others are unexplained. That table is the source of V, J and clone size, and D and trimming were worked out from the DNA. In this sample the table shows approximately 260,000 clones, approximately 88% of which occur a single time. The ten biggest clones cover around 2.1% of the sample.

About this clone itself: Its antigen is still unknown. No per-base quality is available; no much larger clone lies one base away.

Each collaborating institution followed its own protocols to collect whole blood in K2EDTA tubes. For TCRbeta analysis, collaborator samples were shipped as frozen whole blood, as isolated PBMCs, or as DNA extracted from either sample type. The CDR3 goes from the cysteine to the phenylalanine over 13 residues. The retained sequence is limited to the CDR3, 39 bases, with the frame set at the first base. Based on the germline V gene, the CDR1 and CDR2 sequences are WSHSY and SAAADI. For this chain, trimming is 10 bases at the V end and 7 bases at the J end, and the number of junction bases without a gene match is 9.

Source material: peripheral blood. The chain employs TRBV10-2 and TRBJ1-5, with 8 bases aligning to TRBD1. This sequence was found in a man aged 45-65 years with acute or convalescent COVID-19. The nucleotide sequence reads TGCGCCACCCGACAGGGGACTGGGCAGCCCCAGCATTTT. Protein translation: CATRQGTGQPQHF.